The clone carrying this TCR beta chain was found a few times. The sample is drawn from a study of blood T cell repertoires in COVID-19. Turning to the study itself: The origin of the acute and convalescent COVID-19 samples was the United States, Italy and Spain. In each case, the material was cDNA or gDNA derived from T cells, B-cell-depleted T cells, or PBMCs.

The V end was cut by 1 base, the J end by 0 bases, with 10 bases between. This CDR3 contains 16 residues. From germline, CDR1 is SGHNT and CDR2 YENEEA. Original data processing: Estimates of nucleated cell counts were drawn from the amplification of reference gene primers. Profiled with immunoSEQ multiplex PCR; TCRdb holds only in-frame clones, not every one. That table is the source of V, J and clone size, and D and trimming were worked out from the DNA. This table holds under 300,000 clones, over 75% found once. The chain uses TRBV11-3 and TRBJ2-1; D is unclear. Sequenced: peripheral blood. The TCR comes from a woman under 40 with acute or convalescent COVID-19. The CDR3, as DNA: TGTGCCAGCAGCTTAGTCAGCTACAGCTCCTACAATGAGCAGTTCTTC. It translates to CASSLVSYSSYNEQFF.